This TCR beta chain was found in a study of T cell responses to AZD1222 COVID-19 vaccine. Measured with immunoSEQ multiplex PCR; TCRdb has only the in-frame clones, and not every one. The repertoire holds more than 95,000 clones, with 92% as singletons. CDR1 and CDR2 from the germline V gene are MNHEY and SMNVEV (reference sequence). V shed 7 bases and J shed 1 base, with 9 bases lying between them. This CDR3 is built from 13 residues. The rearrangement links TRBV27 to TRBJ2-3, with D maybe TRBD2 (5 bases). The clonotype was recovered from an adult who received the AZD1222 COVID-19 vaccine. The sample consisted of peripheral blood, taken 28 days after the second AZD1222 dose. The CDR3 DNA reads as TGTGCCAGCAAACTAGGTCGCACAGATACGCAGTATTTT. Translation: CASKLGRTDTQYF.